This T cell receptor (beta chain) originates from a study of cytomegalovirus exposure and HLA in healthy donors. As for this clone: What it recognizes is unknown.

Regarding the study as a whole: Overall, some 160 TCR beta chains were annotated as cytomegalovirus-associated.

This PCR relied on a set of 60 Vbeta primers and 13 Jbeta primers. Produced via immunoSEQ multiplex PCR; TCRdb's table is partial and in-frame only. Altogether around 110,000 clones are present, about 70% being singletons, with the ten largest covering around 4.9%. The TCR sequence derives from a man between 25 and 39 years old in good health and CMV-seropositive. Sequenced sample: PBMCs.

The CDR3 DNA follows: TGTGCCAGCAGTTACCTGACAGGGACAGCAAATGAAAAACTGTTTTTT. Protein sequence: CASSYLTGTANEKLFF. The V and J genes are TRBV6-5 and TRBJ1-4, with 7 bases that match TRBD1. Trimming removed 2 bases from V and 5 bases from J; junction bases left unmatched: 8. Germline V gene lookup returns CDR1 MNHEY and CDR2 SVGAGI. The CDR3 is 16 residues long.